This T cell receptor (beta chain) was recovered during a study of tumor and adjacent non-tumor tissue in lung cancer. In the study overall: Histology: about a dozen adenocarcinoma, 2 squamous cell carcinoma, 1 small cell lung cancer. On average, productive TCRbeta reads reached some 4.2 million per sample. Overall study results and limits: Tumor repertoires had a smaller top 100 clone share than normal lung. Tumor TCR diversity, when higher, was linked to shorter survival.

Germline CDR1 MNHEY, CDR2 SVGAGI. The CDR3 extends over 14 amino acids. RNA was extracted from bulk tissue without any cell sorting. TCRbeta libraries were built with three rounds of nested PCR, modified from ARM-PCR. TCRdb ran MiXCR on the multiplex PCR reads and lists one entry per CDR3 protein. Of roughly 93,000 distinct CDR3 sequences listed, around 64% are singletons. Comment on this clonotype: The target antigen is unknown. At one end the junction does not follow the germline gene, possibly because of a read error.

The clonotype comes from a man aged 60-69 years with non-small cell lung cancer. The sequencing input was lung tumor tissue. The chain employs TRBV6-5 and TRBJ1-2; TRBD1 agrees at 9 bases. CDR3 DNA sequence: TGTACCAGCAGTCTAGGACAGGGGTTGGTTGGCTACACCTTC. Translating gives CTSSLGQGLVGYTF.